A single sample is the source of the 25 T cell receptor beta chains below, sequenced in a study of vaccination effects on CD4 cells after COVID-19. Isolation of CD4+ T cells took place after nine to ten days of culture. Their antigen targets remain unknown. Only in-frame clones appear in the TCRdb table, and some are missing; sequencing was by immunoSEQ multiplex PCR. This table has about 35,000 clones, approximately 71% appearing once. Sequences were derived from CD4+ T cells from PBMCs cultured without peptide, sampled before COVID-19 vaccination. The receptors were sampled from a human donor who received a COVID-19 vaccine.

The chain combines TRBV11-2 with TRBJ1-5, with D unclear. Germline values: CDR1 SGHAT, CDR2 FQNNGV. V lost 1 base, J lost 3 bases, and 13 bases lay in between. This CDR3 comprises 16 residues. The CDR3 loop reads CASSLGGGVINQPQHF. The CDR3, as DNA: TGTGCCAGCAGCTTAGGAGGTGGGGTTATCAATCAGCCCCAGCATTTT.

The chain couples TRBV5-1 to TRBJ1-4, with a tentative D call TRBD1 (5 bases). This CDR3 has 14 residues. The germline gives CDR1 SGHRS, CDR2 YFSETQ. Trimming left V 5 bases short and J 3 bases short, with 11 bases between. The CDR3 reads CASRRDLANEKLFF. The CDR3 region has the DNA TGCGCCAGCAGGCGGGACTTAGCTAATGAAAAACTGTTTTTT. Together with reference TRBV5-1 and TRBJ1-4, the CDR3 gives the full variable domain: KAGVTQTPRYLIKTRGQQVTLSCSPISGHRSVSWYQQTPGQGLQFLFEYFSETQRNKGNFPGRFSGRQFSNSRSEMNVSTLELGDSALYLCASRRDLANEKLFFGSGTQLSVL.

This chain links TRBV7-6 with TRBJ1-6; the D is unclear. The CDR3 runs 15 residues. V dropped 2 bases and J dropped 7 bases, with 12 bases sitting between them. Germline-derived CDR1 and CDR2 are SGHVS and FNYEAQ. CDR3 protein: CASSLRTGGNSPLHF. The CDR3 DNA follows: TGTGCCAGCAGCTTACGGACGGGAGGGAATTCACCCCTCCACTTT.

The chain combines TRBV12-2 with TRBJ1-6. TRBV12-2 is reported as a pseudogene. The CDR3 is made up of 17 amino acids. The CDR3 region is CASRSGGERAGDSPLHF. CDR3 nucleotide sequence: TGTGCAAGTCGCTCGGGGGGTGAGAGGGCAGGGGACTCACCCCTCCACTTT.

The chain combines TRBV18 with TRBJ2-7, with D perhaps TRBD1 (5 bases). This CDR3 has 13 amino acids. V dropped 3 bases and J dropped 2 bases, with 8 bases sitting between them. The germline V gene encodes CDR1 KGHSH and CDR2 LQKENI. CDR3 DNA sequence: TGTGCCAGCTCACCGACAGTTGCCTACGAGCAGTACTTC. Residues: CASSPTVAYEQYF.

The chain has TRBV2 and TRBJ1-2; no firm D call. Germline V gene sequence: CDR1 SNHLY, CDR2 FYNNEI. The CDR3 is 14 amino acids. The V gene lost 5 bases and the J gene lost 8 bases, with 18 bases spanning the gap. The CDR3, as DNA: TGTGCCAGCAGTCCCGAATGGACCTCTAGGGGCTACACCTTC. Translation gives CASSPEWTSRGYTF.

This rearrangement joins TRBV20-1 to TRBJ1-4, with TRBD1 identical over 7 bases. The CDR3 contains 14 residues. Germline trimming cut 3 bases from V and 7 bases from J; bases unmatched to any gene: 8. Germline CDR1 and CDR2: DFQATT and SNEGSKA (reference sequence). The CDR3 sequence is CSASGSGGIEKLFF. DNA for the CDR3: TGCAGTGCTAGTGGGTCAGGGGGTATTGAAAAACTGTTTTTT.

J is TRBJ2-1 and V is TRBV6-5; D may be TRBD1 (5 bases). Trimming shortened V by 2 bases and J by 3 bases, and 11 bases separated the two germline ends. This CDR3 spans 15 amino acids. Germline lookup yields CDR1 MNHEY and CDR2 SVGAGI. Here the CDR3 DNA reads TGTGCCAGCAGTTACCCCGGAAGGGGCTACAATGAGCAGTTCTTC. Translated: CASSYPGRGYNEQFF.

The V call is TRBV30, the J call TRBJ2-1; tentative D call: TRBD2 (5 bases). Germline V gene data show CDR1 as GTSNPN and CDR2 as SVGIG (reference sequence). V shed 0 bases and J shed 6 bases, with 18 bases lying between them. The CDR3 length is 16 residues. The CDR3 coding sequence is TGTGCCTGGAGTGTACTTAAGCGGTCAAACTTCAATGAGCAGTTCTTC. Its translation is CAWSVLKRSNFNEQFF. The whole variable domain, filled in from reference TRBV30 and TRBJ2-1, reads SQTIHQWPATLVQPVGSPLSLECTVEGTSNPNLYWYRQAAGRGLQLLFYSVGIGQISSEVPQNLSASRPQDRQFILSSKKLLLSDSGFYLCAWSVLKRSNFNEQFFGPGTRLTVL.

This clone was seen just once. The V gene is TRBV19, the J gene TRBJ2-3, with 10 bases lining up with TRBD2. The CDR3 runs 17 residues. V was clipped by 4 bases and J by 3 bases; unmatched bases: 10. Germline assignment: CDR1 LNHDA and CDR2 SQIVND (reference sequence). CDR3: CASSKLPTSGLTDTQYF. Written as DNA, the CDR3 is TGTGCCAGTAGTAAACTCCCGACTAGCGGGTTGACAGATACGCAGTATTTT.

This clone was counted only a few times. The chain links TRBV6-5 to TRBJ2-2; D uncertain. Trimming shortened V by 11 bases and J by 2 bases, and 15 bases separated the two germline ends. CDR1 MNHEY and CDR2 SVGAGI come from the germline V gene. This CDR3 spans 14 amino acids. In nucleotides, the CDR3 is TGTGCCGCCAACCGGCGCCAAAACACCGGGGAGCTGTTTTTT. Its translation: CAANRRQNTGELFF.

The rearrangement links TRBV10-2 to TRBJ1-6; D remains ambiguous. Germline V gene lookup returns CDR1 WSHSY and CDR2 SAAADI. The germline V and J ends were trimmed by 0 bases and 5 bases, with 5 bases remaining between them. CDR3 length: 14 amino acids. CDR3 sequence (DNA): TGCGCCAGCAGTGAGTCTAATGATAATTCACCCCTCCACTTT. Translated, it gives CASSESNDNSPLHF.

In this sample, this clone turned up a few times. The genes are TRBV6-5 and TRBJ1-5; D remains unclear. Germline V lookup: CDR1 MNHEY, CDR2 SVGAGI. The length of the CDR3 is 14 residues. Trimming took off 6 bases at V and 1 base at J, with 10 bases between the two ends. CDR3 bases: TGTGCCAGCAGCGCGGACGGAAGCAATCAGCCCCAGCATTTT. Its translation: CASSADGSNQPQHF.

The chain is built from TRBV29-1 and TRBJ2-7, with D tentatively TRBD1 (5 bases). The CDR3 is 11 residues long. Germline-derived CDR1 and CDR2 are SQVTM and ANQGSEA. V gave up 4 bases and J gave up 7 bases, with 11 bases separating them. The CDR3 loop reads CSVADSREQYF. CDR3 DNA: TGCAGCGTTGCAGACAGTAGGGAGCAGTACTTC.

The chain combines TRBV2 with TRBJ1-6, with TRBD1 matching 7 bases. V shed 4 bases and J 7 bases; nucleotides not matched to a gene: 4. The length of the CDR3 is 14 residues. Germline CDR1 is SNHLY and CDR2 is FYNNEI. CDR3 residues: CASSGDSSNSPLHF. CDR3 coding DNA: TGTGCCAGCAGTGGGGACAGCTCCAATTCACCCCTCCACTTT.

The V and J genes are TRBV27 and TRBJ1-4; the match to TRBD1 covers 10 bases. CDR1 MNHEY and CDR2 SMNVEV come from the germline V gene (reference sequence). The CDR3 has 15 residues. The V segment lost 7 bases and the J segment 3 bases; nucleotides outside the gene matches: 5. The CDR3 region is CASKRQGAANEKLFF. CDR3 in DNA: TGTGCCAGCAAAAGACAGGGGGCTGCTAATGAAAAACTGTTTTTT.

This clone has more than one count but fewer than ten. The chain uses TRBV6-1 and TRBJ1-4, with D unresolved. The V gene lost 2 bases and the J gene lost 5 bases, with 12 bases spanning the gap. The CDR3 runs to 15 residues. Germline V gene sequence: CDR1 MNHNS, CDR2 SASEGT. CDR3 amino acids: CASSEMSSGNEKLFF. Here the CDR3 DNA reads TGTGCCAGCAGTGAAATGAGTTCGGGGAATGAAAAACTGTTTTTT.

The chain joins TRBV4-1 to TRBJ1-4; 12 nucleotides align to TRBD1. This CDR3 has 17 residues. In germline, CDR1 is MGHRA, CDR2 YSYEKL. With 0 bases clipped from V and 4 bases from J, the junction kept 3 bases outside the gene matches. CDR3 protein: CASSQEGTGGLNEKLFF. In nucleotides, the CDR3 is TGCGCCAGCAGCCAAGAGGGGACAGGGGGCCTTAATGAAAAACTGTTTTTT.

The gene calls are TRBV18 and TRBJ1-2; possible D gene TRBD1, 6 bases. The CDR3 totals 13 residues. CDR1 and CDR2 (germline): KGHSH, LQKENI. The V end lost 3 bases, the J end lost 4 bases, and 9 bases lay between the germline ends. The CDR3 here is CASSPDSSYGYTF. In DNA form, the CDR3 reads TGTGCCAGCTCACCGGACAGTTCCTATGGCTACACCTTC.

This chain connects TRBV30 to TRBJ1-1; the D gene is possibly TRBD1 (5 bases). With 5 bases removed from V and 12 bases from J, the gap between germline ends came to 16 bases. The CDR3 has 11 amino acids. CDR1 and CDR2 (germline): GTSNPN, SVGIG (reference sequence). CDR3 region: CAWGRPGRTFF. Here the CDR3 DNA reads TGTGCCTGGGGTCGGCCAGGGAGAACTTTCTTT.

The V gene is TRBV27, the J gene TRBJ1-1; 8 bases are a match to TRBD1. The CDR3 length is 14 residues. The trim removed 5 bases at V and 3 bases at J, leaving 5 bases unmatched. From germline, CDR1 is MNHEY and CDR2 SMNVEV (reference sequence). The CDR3 DNA is TGTGCCAGCAGTGCTCAGGGGGCCGACACTGAAGCTTTCTTT. Protein: CASSAQGADTEAFF.

This clone came up once. V gene TRBV23-1 combines with J gene TRBJ2-1; the match to TRBD2 covers 9 bases. TRBV23-1 carries the ORF label, with uncertain function. The length of the CDR3 is 14 residues. V was pared by 8 bases and J by 8 bases, with 10 bases of the junction left unmatched. As DNA, the CDR3 is TGCGCCAGCGTAAGTAGCGGGAGTATGTATGAGCAGTTCTTC. Residues: CASVSSGSMYEQFF.

This chain connects TRBV6-2 or TRBV6-3 to TRBJ2-2; D unclear. This CDR3 is 15 amino acids long. Trimming removed 2 bases from V and 6 bases from J, with 13 bases in between. Per the germline V gene, CDR1 is MNHEY and CDR2 is SVGEGT. CDR3 sequence (DNA): TGTGCCAGCAGTTACGGCGCCCAGGTGGCCGGGGAGCTGTTTTTT. This encodes CASSYGAQVAGELFF.

The V gene is TRBV3-1 (or the pseudogene TRBV3-2), the J gene TRBJ2-7, with D possibly TRBD1 on 5 matching bases. The V gene lost 6 bases and the J gene lost 1 base, with 16 bases spanning the gap. This CDR3 has 15 residues. Germline CDR1 is LGHDT and CDR2 is YNNKEL (reference sequence). In nucleotides, the CDR3 is TGTGCCAGCAGGGGATACCAGGGATCTTCCTACGAGCAGTACTTC. Translated: CASRGYQGSSYEQYF.

V and J are TRBV19 and TRBJ2-7; weak D call: TRBD1 (5 bases). CDR3 length: 15 residues. Trimming shortened V by 1 base and J by 2 bases, and 12 bases separated the two germline ends. Per the germline V gene, CDR1 is LNHDA and CDR2 is SQIVND (reference sequence). The CDR3 here is CASSIALSGPYEQYF. DNA of the CDR3: TGTGCCAGTAGTATAGCTCTTTCAGGGCCCTACGAGCAGTACTTC.